This T cell receptor (beta chain) was found in a study of blood T cell repertoires in COVID-19. Overall study: Acute and convalescent COVID-19 samples came from the United States, Italy and Spain. T cells, B-cell-depleted T cells, or PBMCs supplied cDNA or gDNA.

TCRdb's copy holds only in-frame clones and misses some; the assay was immunoSEQ multiplex PCR. The data show about 290,000 clones, 80% to 90% seen once. The CDR3 is 14 amino acids. V shed 1 base and J shed 3 bases, with 7 bases lying between them. CDR1 and CDR2 from the germline V gene are SGHTA and FQGNSA. Source material: peripheral blood. The sequence was obtained from a man between 35 and 55 years old with acute or convalescent COVID-19. This sequence joins TRBV7-2 and TRBJ1-5; no firm D call. For the CDR3, the DNA is TGTGCCAGCAGCTTAGGGGAGATCAATCAGCCCCAGCATTTT. As protein: CASSLGEINQPQHF.